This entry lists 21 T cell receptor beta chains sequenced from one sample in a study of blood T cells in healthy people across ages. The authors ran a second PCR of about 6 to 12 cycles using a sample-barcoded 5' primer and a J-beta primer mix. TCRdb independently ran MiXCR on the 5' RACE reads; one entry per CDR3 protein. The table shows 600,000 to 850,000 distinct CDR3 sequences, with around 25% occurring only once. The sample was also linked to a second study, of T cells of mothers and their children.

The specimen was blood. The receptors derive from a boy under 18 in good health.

CDR3 loop: CSAERTSGGPYNEQFF. CDR3 DNA: TGCAGTGCTGAGCGGACTAGCGGAGGACCCTACAATGAGCAGTTCTTC. The chain recombines TRBV20-1 with TRBJ2-1; 10 bases are shared with TRBD2. After removal of 5 bases from V and 2 bases from J, the junction contained 9 bases not matched to a gene. Germline CDR1 DFQATT, CDR2 SNEGSKA (reference sequence). This CDR3 is 16 amino acids long.

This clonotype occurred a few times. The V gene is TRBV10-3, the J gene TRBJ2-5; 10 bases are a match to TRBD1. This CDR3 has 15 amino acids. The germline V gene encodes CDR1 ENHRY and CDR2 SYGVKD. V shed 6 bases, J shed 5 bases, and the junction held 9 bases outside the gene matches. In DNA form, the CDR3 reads TGTGCCATCAGCCCTGGGGACAGGGGTGGGGAGACCCAGTACTTC. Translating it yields CAISPGDRGGETQYF.

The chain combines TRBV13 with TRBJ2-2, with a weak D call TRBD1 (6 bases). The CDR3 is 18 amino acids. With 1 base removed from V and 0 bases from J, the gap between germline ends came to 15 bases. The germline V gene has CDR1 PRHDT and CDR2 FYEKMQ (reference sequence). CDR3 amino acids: CASSLVGPGHTNTGELFF. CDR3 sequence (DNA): TGTGCCAGCAGCTTAGTGGGCCCGGGACATACGAACACCGGGGAGCTGTTTTTT.

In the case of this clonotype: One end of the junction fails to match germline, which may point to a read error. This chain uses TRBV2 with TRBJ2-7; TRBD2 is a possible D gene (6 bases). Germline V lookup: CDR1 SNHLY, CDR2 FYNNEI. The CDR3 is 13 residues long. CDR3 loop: CASSVYLATEQHF. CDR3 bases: TGTGCCAGCAGTGTCTACCTAGCGACCGAGCAGCACTTC.

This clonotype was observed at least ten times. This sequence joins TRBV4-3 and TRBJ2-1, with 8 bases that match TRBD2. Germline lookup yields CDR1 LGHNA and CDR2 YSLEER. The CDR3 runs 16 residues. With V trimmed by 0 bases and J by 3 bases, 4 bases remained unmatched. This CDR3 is CASSQESGGGYNEQFF. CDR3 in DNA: TGCGCCAGCAGCCAAGAAAGCGGGGGTGGCTACAATGAGCAGTTCTTC.

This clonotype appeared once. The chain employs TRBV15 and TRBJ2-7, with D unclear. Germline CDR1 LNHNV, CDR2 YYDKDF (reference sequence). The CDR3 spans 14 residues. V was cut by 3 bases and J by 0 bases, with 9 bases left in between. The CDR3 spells CATSSPRSSYEQYF. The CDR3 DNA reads TGTGCCACCAGCAGCCCCAGGAGCTCCTACGAGCAGTACTTC.

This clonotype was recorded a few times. The CDR3 sequence is CASSQRTSGRWYNEQFF. In DNA form, the CDR3 reads TGTGCCAGCAGCCAACGGACTAGCGGGAGGTGGTACAATGAGCAGTTCTTC. The V and J genes are TRBV7-9 and TRBJ2-1; 14 nucleotides align to TRBD2. This CDR3 contains 17 residues. Germline V CDR1 and CDR2: SEHNR, FQNEAQ (reference sequence). Germline trimming cut 5 bases from V and 4 bases from J; bases unmatched to any gene: 7.

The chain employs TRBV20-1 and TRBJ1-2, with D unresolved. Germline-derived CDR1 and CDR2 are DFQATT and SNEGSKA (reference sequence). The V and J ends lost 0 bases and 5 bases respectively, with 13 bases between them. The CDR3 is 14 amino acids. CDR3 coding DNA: TGCAGTGCTAGAGATTTGGCAGGAACATATGGCTACACCTTC. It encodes CSARDLAGTYGYTF.

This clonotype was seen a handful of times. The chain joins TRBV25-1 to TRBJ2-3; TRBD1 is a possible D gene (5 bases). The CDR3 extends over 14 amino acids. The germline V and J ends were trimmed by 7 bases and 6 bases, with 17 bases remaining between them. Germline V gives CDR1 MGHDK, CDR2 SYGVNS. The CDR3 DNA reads TGTGCCAGCACCTCAGGGTTTGGTCCGGATACGCAGTATTTT. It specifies CASTSGFGPDTQYF.

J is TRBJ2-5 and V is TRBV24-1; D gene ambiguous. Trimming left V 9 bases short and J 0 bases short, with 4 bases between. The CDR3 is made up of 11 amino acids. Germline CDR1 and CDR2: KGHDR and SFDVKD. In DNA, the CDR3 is TGTGCCACCGAAGACCAAGAGACCCAGTACTTC. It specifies CATEDQETQYF.

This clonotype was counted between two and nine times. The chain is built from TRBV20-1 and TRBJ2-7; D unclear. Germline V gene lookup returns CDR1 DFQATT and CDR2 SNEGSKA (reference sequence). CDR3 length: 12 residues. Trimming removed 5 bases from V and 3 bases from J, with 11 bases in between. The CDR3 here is CSAQVTSYEQYF. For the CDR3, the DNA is TGCAGTGCTCAGGTCACCAGCTACGAGCAGTACTTC.

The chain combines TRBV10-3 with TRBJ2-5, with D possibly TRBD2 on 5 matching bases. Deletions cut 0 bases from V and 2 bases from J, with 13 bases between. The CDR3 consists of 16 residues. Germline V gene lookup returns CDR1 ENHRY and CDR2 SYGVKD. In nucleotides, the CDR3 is TGTGCCATCAGTGAGTCGACGGAGGCCTTTCAAGAGACCCAGTACTTC. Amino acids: CAISESTEAFQETQYF.

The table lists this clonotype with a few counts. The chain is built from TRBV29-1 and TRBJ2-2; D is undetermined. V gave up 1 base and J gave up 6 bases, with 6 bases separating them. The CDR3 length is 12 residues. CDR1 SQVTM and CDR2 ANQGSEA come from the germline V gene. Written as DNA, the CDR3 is TGCAGCGTTGAAGGGTACCCCGGGGAGCTGTTTTTT. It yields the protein CSVEGYPGELFF.

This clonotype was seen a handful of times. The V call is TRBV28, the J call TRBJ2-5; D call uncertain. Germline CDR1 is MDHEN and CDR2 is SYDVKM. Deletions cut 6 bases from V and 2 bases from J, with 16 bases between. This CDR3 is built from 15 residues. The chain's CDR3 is CASRERRRPQETQYF. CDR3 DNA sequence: TGTGCCAGCAGGGAGAGAAGGAGACCACAAGAGACCCAGTACTTC.

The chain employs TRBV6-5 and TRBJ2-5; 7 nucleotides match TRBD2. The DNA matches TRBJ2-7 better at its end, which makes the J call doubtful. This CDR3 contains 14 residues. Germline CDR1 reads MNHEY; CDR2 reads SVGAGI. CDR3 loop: CASSWKRLAREQYF. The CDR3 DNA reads TGTGCCAGCAGTTGGAAGCGACTAGCTCGCGAGCAGTACTTC.

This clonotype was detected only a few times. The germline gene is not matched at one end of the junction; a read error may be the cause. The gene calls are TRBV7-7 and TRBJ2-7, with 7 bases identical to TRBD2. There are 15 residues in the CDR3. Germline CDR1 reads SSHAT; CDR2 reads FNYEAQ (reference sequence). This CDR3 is CASSSGLGQSYEQYF. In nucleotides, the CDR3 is TGTGCTAGCAGCTCCGGACTAGGGCAGAGCTACGAGCAGTACTTC.

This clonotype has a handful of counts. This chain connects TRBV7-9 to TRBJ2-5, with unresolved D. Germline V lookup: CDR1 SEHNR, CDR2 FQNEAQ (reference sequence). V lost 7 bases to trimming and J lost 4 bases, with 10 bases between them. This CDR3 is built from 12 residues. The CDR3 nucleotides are TGTGCCAGCACCCCGGTGGGAGAGACCCAGTACTTC. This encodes CASTPVGETQYF. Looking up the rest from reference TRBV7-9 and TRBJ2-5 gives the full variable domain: DTGVSQNPRHKITKRGQNVTFRCDPISEHNRLYWYRQTLGQGPEFLTYFQNEAQLEKSRLLSDRFSAERPKGSFSTLEIQRTEQGDSAMYLCASTPVGETQYFGPGTRLLVL.

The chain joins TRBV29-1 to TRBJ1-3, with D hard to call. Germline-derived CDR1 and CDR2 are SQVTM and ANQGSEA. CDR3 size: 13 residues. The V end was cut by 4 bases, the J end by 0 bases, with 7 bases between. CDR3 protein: CSVVSNSGNTIYF. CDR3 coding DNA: TGCAGCGTTGTATCTAACTCTGGAAACACCATATATTTT.

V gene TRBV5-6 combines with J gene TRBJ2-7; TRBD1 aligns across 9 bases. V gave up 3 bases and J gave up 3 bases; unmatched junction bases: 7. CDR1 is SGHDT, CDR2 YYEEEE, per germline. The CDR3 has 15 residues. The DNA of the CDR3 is TGTGCCAGCAGCTACGGGACAGGGACCCACTACGAGCAGTACTTC. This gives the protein CASSYGTGTHYEQYF.

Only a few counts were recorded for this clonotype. The CDR3 DNA reads as TGTGCCAGCAGTAACGCGTACGAGCAGTACTTC. Protein product: CASSNAYEQYF. This chain joins TRBV6-2 or TRBV6-3 and TRBJ2-5; D is ambiguous. The tail of the sequence fits TRBJ2-7 better, so the J call may be wrong. The CDR3 length is 11 residues. CDR1 is MNHEY and CDR2 is SVGEGT in the germline V gene.

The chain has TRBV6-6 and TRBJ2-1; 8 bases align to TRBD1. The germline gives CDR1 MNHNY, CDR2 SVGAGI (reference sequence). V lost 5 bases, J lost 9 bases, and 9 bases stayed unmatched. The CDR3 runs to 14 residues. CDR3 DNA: TGTGCCAGCAGTCCGCCAGGGGGCTTGGGTGAGCAGTTCTTC. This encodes CASSPPGGLGEQFF.